Reported below is one T cell receptor beta chain. Antigen specificity is unknown. PCR involved 60 Vbeta and 13 Jbeta primers. Repertoires were generated with immunoSEQ multiplex PCR, while TCRdb's copy carries only in-frame clones and drops some. Found here are 150,000 or so clones, approximately 83% of them singletons; the top ten hold roughly 8.8%. This entry is derived from a study of cytomegalovirus exposure and HLA in healthy donors. Trimming took off 6 bases at V and 6 bases at J, with 14 bases between the two ends. The CDR3 covers 14 residues. Per the germline V gene, CDR1 is MNHEY and CDR2 is SVGAGI. Study-level findings and limits: What a later analysis reportedly showed was that an Asian-associated ancestry cluster had fewer N-insertions than the approximately 700-donor mean. Associated with HLA alleles at 0.05 false discovery rate in a later analysis were 16,951 TCR beta sequences. Being productive about 87% or about 30% of the time was typical of most TCR beta V segments in an earlier analysis.

V and J are TRBV6-5 and TRBJ1-4; weak D call: TRBD1 (5 bases). The sample consisted of PBMCs. The clonotype was recovered from a man aged 18 to 30 in good health and CMV-seropositive. This chain's CDR3 is CASSRQGVDEKLFF. CDR3 nucleotide sequence: TGTGCCAGCAGCCGTCAGGGTGTGGATGAAAAACTGTTTTTT.